This TCR beta chain was obtained from a study of blood T cell repertoires in COVID-19 (dated by TCRdb to 2019 to 2021). Looking at the study overall: The collaborator samples originated in the United States, Italy and Spain and spanned the acute and convalescent phases of COVID-19. The sample metadata nearly always contained a de-identified subject ID, COVID-19 status, age in years and sex. The dataset comprised deeply sampled blood TCRbeta repertoires from subjects exposed to, actively infected with, or recovered from COVID-19. The material from the prospective study consisted of cDNA or gDNA derived from T cells, B-cell-depleted T cells, or PBMCs. Where HLA class I and class II types were available, the types were taken from metadata supplied by the sample provider, not from assay-based typing. Samples were obtained from the ongoing ImmuneRACE study (first 160 participants) and from 950 to 1,500 subjects provided by 6 global collaborators. The repertoires were released in a freely available public database meant as a resource for research on the immune response to SARS-CoV-2.

The CDR1 and CDR2 encoded by the germline V gene are KGHSH and LQKENI. Taken from cysteine to phenylalanine, the CDR3 has 14 residues. Only the CDR3 region is kept as DNA, spanning 42 bases read in frame from base 1. Trimming removed 3 bases from V and 6 bases from J; the gene matches leave 4 bases unexplained. Each collaborating institution followed its own protocols to collect whole blood in K2EDTA tubes. Collaborator samples were shipped for TCRbeta analysis as frozen whole blood, isolated PBMCs, or DNA extracted from either sample type. To note about this clone: Its cognate antigen has yet to be identified. No much larger clone exists at a distance of one base, and base qualities are not known.

The immunoSEQ Assay, a bias-controlled multiplex PCR, was used to amplify TCRbeta CDR3 regions from genomic DNA. Regarding the original processing steps: The number of nucleated cells in each sample was estimated by amplification of reference gene primers within the assay. To quantify the absolute abundance of each unique TCRbeta CDR3 rearrangement, sequence reads were collapsed and filtered. For each sample, productive Simpson clonality was calculated as the square root of Simpson's diversity index across productive rearrangements. Not all clones reach the TCRdb copy of this immuneACCESS table, which keeps in-frame sequences only. Checked studies attribute under half of the gap to unresolved V genes and leave the rest unexplained. D and trimming come from the DNA, and the V and J calls and clone size come from that table. The sample has 80,000 to 90,000 clones on record, 70% to 90% of them singletons. Jointly, the top ten make up around 15% of the sample.

Findings and caveats that apply to the study as a whole: How much clinical and demographic metadata was included differed by source and by participant, and the metadata was provided uncurated.

This TCR derives from a woman aged 70 to 79 with acute or convalescent COVID-19. The chain is made from TRBV18 and TRBJ1-2, with 10 junctional bases fitting TRBD1. Source material: peripheral blood. The CDR3 amino acid sequence is: CASSPGGQGNGYTF. The nucleotide sequence reads as follows: TGTGCCAGCTCACCCGGGGGACAGGGGAATGGCTACACCTTC.